The 20 T cell receptor beta chains presented below share a single source sample, sequenced in a study of identical twins. TCRdb reprocessed the 5' RACE reads with MiXCR, giving one entry per CDR3 protein. This table has 350,000 to 600,000 distinct CDR3 sequences, approximately 15% appearing once. These same records also appear under a second study, on yellow fever vaccine responses in identical twins.

The sample consisted of CD4+ T cells sorted from blood. Receptor source: a woman younger than 35 in good health.

This clonotype showed up many times. This chain uses TRBV29-1 with TRBJ2-3; D possibly corresponds to TRBD1 (5 bases). The CDR3 spans 13 residues. CDR1 is SQVTM and CDR2 is ANQGSEA in the germline V gene. Trimming removed 0 bases at V and 3 bases at J, with 7 bases between. CDR3 nucleotides: TGCAGCGTTGAAGACCCAGGGACAGATACGCAGTATTTT. Translating it yields CSVEDPGTDTQYF.

In nucleotides, the CDR3 is TGCAGCAGCCGGGATTCGGGAGGGGAAAAACTGTTTTTT. The encoded protein is CSSRDSGGEKLFF. This chain links TRBV29-1 with TRBJ1-4; the D is unclear. The CDR3 has 13 residues. The ends were cut back, 8 bases at V and 8 bases at J, with 18 bases in the middle. Germline assignment: CDR1 SQVTM and CDR2 ANQGSEA.

This clonotype has a count of ten or more. V usage is TRBV7-2 and J usage is TRBJ2-3; unclear D gene. Germline assignment: CDR1 SGHTA and CDR2 FQGNSA. V lost 5 bases, J lost 2 bases, and 5 bases lay in between. The CDR3 is 12 amino acids. The CDR3 DNA is TGTGCCAGCAGCAAATACACAGATACGCAGTATTTT. Translating it yields CASSKYTDTQYF.

This clonotype was recorded a few times. The rearrangement joins TRBV25-1 to TRBJ1-2; 9 bases are a match to TRBD1. The CDR3 runs to 15 residues. Germline values: CDR1 MGHDK, CDR2 SYGVNS. J gave up 5 bases and V 3 bases, and 7 bases lay outside the gene matches. The CDR3 sequence is CASSDSGTGLYGYTF. The CDR3, as DNA: TGTGCCAGCAGTGATAGTGGGACAGGGCTATATGGCTACACCTTC.

This clonotype turned up a few times. The chain has TRBV20-1 and TRBJ2-7; 8 positions match TRBD2. With 3 bases clipped from V and 7 bases from J, the junction kept 5 bases outside the gene matches. CDR3 length equals 12 residues. CDR1 is DFQATT, CDR2 SNEGSKA, per germline (reference sequence). The DNA of the CDR3 is TGCAGTGCTAGCGGGGGGGGAAGAGAGCAGTACTTC. This codes for CSASGGGREQYF.

The rearrangement links TRBV6-2 or TRBV6-3 to TRBJ2-3; D is uncertain. Trimming shortened V by 4 bases and J by 4 bases, and 15 bases separated the two germline ends. Germline CDR1 MNHEY, CDR2 SVGEGT. This CDR3 has 15 amino acids. DNA for the CDR3: TGTGCCAGCAGTTTAGAAGGTAATAGAGCAGATACGCAGTATTTT. It is translated as CASSLEGNRADTQYF.

This clonotype was observed a few times. This chain connects TRBV11-2 to TRBJ2-7, with 7 bases that match TRBD2. Trimming removed 5 bases from V and 0 bases from J; junction bases left unmatched: 10. Per the germline V gene, CDR1 is SGHAT and CDR2 is FQNNGV. CDR3 size: 16 residues. CDR3 sequence reads: CASSTRAGRSSYEQYF. CDR3 DNA: TGTGCCAGCAGCACGCGAGCGGGAAGGAGCTCCTACGAGCAGTACTTC.

This clonotype was observed a few times. The chain combines TRBV10-1 with TRBJ2-7; D not resolved. The germline gives CDR1 WNHNN, CDR2 SYGVQD (reference sequence). Trimming left V 6 bases short and J 7 bases short, with 13 bases between. There are 12 residues in the CDR3. The CDR3 is CASRSDLSEQYF. CDR3 DNA sequence: TGCGCCAGCAGATCGGACCTCTCGGAGCAGTACTTC.

This sequence joins TRBV18 and TRBJ2-5; the D gene is possibly TRBD1 (5 bases). The CDR3 length is 13 residues. Deletions cut 3 bases from V and 3 bases from J, with 8 bases between. Germline V gene lookup returns CDR1 KGHSH and CDR2 LQKENI. CDR3 nucleotide sequence: TGTGCCAGCTCACCTGGACATAAAGAGACCCAGTACTTC. This translates into CASSPGHKETQYF.

This clonotype came up a few times. V usage is TRBV7-9 and J usage is TRBJ2-6; 7 nucleotides agree with TRBD1. Germline values: CDR1 SEHNR, CDR2 FQNEAQ (reference sequence). This CDR3 has 16 residues. The V and J ends lost 4 bases and 1 base, in that order; junction bases with no gene match: 4. Here the CDR3 DNA reads TGTGCCAGCAGCTACGCAGGGGGTTCTGGGGCCAACGTCCTGACTTTC. Translation: CASSYAGGSGANVLTF.

V and J are TRBV18 and TRBJ2-5; D ambiguous. There are 13 residues in the CDR3. The V end lost 8 bases, the J end lost 2 bases, and 12 bases lay between the germline ends. Germline V gene data show CDR1 as KGHSH and CDR2 as LQKENI. CDR3 sequence reads: CASTPQKQETQYF. CDR3 nucleotide sequence: TGTGCCAGCACTCCCCAGAAACAAGAGACCCAGTACTTC.

This sequence joins TRBV9 and TRBJ2-1; 13 bases map to TRBD2. The germline gives CDR1 SGDLS, CDR2 YYNGEE. V lost 3 bases, J lost 5 bases, and 2 bases stayed unmatched. The CDR3 loop spans 15 amino acids. CDR3: CASSAGTSGDNEQFF. CDR3 in DNA: TGTGCCAGCAGCGCCGGGACTAGCGGGGACAATGAGCAGTTCTTC.

The chain combines TRBV5-5 with TRBJ2-2; the D gene could be TRBD1 or TRBD2 (5 bases each). The length of the CDR3 is 15 residues. Germline CDR1 SGHKS, CDR2 YYEKEE (reference sequence). V was trimmed by 4 bases and J by 6 bases, leaving 16 bases between them. CDR3 in DNA: TGTGCCAGCAGCCCTGCCGGGGCCGTTGCCGGGGAGCTGTTTTTT. The encoded protein is CASSPAGAVAGELFF.

The chain has TRBV10-3 and TRBJ2-1; TRBD2 matches at 9 bases. The CDR3 runs 14 residues. With 10 bases clipped from V and 9 bases from J, the junction kept 13 bases outside the gene matches. Looked up from germline, CDR1 is ENHRY and CDR2 is SYGVKD. For the CDR3, the DNA is TGTGCCACTGAGCGGGGGGCCCAGTTTTTTGAGCAGTTCTTC. It is translated as CATERGAQFFEQFF.

The V and J genes are TRBV6-5 and TRBJ1-1, with 8 bases lining up with TRBD1. The CDR3 covers 11 residues. V shed 8 bases, J shed 10 bases, and the junction held 6 bases outside the gene matches. Germline CDR1 reads MNHEY; CDR2 reads SVGAGI. The CDR3 bases are TGTGCCAGCCGGACAGGGAAACTAGCTTTCTTT. Its translation is CASRTGKLAFF.

In this sample, this clonotype turned up a few times. V gene TRBV18 combines with J gene TRBJ2-2; either TRBD1 or TRBD2 may fit D (5 bases each). The CDR3 has 16 residues. V shed 0 bases and J shed 1 base, with 9 bases lying between them. The germline gives CDR1 KGHSH, CDR2 LQKENI. The CDR3 spells CASSPPKGRNTGELFF. For the CDR3, the DNA is TGTGCCAGCTCACCACCGAAGGGGAGGAACACCGGGGAGCTGTTTTTT. The whole variable domain, filled in from reference TRBV18 and TRBJ2-2, reads NAGVMQNPRHLVRRRGQEARLRCSPMKGHSHVYWYRQLPEEGLKFMVYLQKENIIDESGMPKERFSAEFPKEGPSILRIQQVVRGDSAAYFCASSPPKGRNTGELFFGEGSRLTVL.

V and J are TRBV5-1 and TRBJ2-5, with 12 bases that match TRBD2. Germline CDR1 and CDR2: SGHRS and YFSETQ. The CDR3 consists of 17 residues. J was trimmed by 2 bases and V by 5 bases; bases with no gene match: 10. DNA of the CDR3: TGCGCCAGCAGGAATATAAGACTAGCGGGAGTTCAAGAGACCCAGTACTTC. Protein product: CASRNIRLAGVQETQYF.

This clonotype was found a few times. The chain couples TRBV29-1 to TRBJ2-6; 9 bases line up with TRBD1. Germline assignment: CDR1 SQVTM and CDR2 ANQGSEA. V gave up 7 bases and J gave up 4 bases; unmatched junction bases: 11. The CDR3 length is 16 residues. The DNA of the CDR3 is TGCAGCGCCGCTACCCGGGACAGGGCCGGGGCCAACGTCCTGACTTTC. This gives the protein CSAATRDRAGANVLTF.

This chain joins TRBV24-1 and TRBJ2-5, with 8 bases lining up with TRBD2. CDR1 is KGHDR, CDR2 SFDVKD, per germline. With 4 bases clipped from V and 4 bases from J, the junction kept 10 bases outside the gene matches. The CDR3 totals 16 residues. CDR3 nucleotides: TGTGCCACCAGTGACCGAAAAGCGGGGGCCCTAGAGACCCAGTACTTC. It specifies CATSDRKAGALETQYF.

This clonotype was seen more than once but under ten times. The chain couples TRBV12-3 or TRBV12-4 to TRBJ1-3, with D unresolved. The CDR3 length is 14 residues. With 5 bases removed from V and 0 bases from J, the gap between germline ends came to 8 bases. CDR3 coding DNA: TGTGCCAGCAGTCCCCAAATCTCTGGAAACACCATATATTTT. The encoded protein is CASSPQISGNTIYF.